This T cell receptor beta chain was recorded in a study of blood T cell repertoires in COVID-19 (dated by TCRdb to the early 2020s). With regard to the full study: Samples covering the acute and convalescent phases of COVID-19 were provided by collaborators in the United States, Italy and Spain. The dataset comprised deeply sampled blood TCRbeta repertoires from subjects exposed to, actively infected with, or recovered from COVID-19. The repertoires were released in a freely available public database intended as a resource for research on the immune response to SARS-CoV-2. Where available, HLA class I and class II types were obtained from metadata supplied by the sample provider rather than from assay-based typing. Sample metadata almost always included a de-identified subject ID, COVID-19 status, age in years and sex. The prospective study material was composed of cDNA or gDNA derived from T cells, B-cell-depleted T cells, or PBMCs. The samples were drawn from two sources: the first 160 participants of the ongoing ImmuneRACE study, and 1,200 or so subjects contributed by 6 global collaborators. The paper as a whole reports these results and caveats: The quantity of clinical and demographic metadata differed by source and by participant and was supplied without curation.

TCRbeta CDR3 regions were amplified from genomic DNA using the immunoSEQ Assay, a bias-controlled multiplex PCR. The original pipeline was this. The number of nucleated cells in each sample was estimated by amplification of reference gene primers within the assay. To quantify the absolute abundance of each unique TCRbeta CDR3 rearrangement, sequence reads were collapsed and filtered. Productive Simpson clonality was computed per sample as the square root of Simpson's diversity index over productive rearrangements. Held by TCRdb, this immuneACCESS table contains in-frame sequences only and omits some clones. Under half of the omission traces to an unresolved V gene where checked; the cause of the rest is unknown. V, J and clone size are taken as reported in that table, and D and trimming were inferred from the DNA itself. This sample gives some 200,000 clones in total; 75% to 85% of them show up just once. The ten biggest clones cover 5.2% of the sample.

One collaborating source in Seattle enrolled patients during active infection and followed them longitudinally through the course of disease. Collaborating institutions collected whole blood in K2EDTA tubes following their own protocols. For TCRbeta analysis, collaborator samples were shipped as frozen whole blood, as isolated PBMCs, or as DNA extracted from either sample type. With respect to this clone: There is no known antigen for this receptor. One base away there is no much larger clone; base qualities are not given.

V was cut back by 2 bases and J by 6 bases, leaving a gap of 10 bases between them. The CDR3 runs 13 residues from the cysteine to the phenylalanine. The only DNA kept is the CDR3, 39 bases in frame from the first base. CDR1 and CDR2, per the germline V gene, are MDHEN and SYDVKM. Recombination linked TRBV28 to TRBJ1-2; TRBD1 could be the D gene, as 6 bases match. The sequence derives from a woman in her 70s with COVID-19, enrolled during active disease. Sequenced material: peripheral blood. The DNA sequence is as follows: TGTGCCAGCAGTTTAGGGCAGGGGAATGGCTACACCTTC. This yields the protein CASSLGQGNGYTF.